Following are 18 T cell receptor beta chains from one sample sequenced in a study of tumor and adjacent non-tumor tissue in lung cancer. This sample's RNA came from whole unsorted tissue. TCRbeta libraries were built with three rounds of nested PCR, modified from ARM-PCR. TCRdb re-analysed the multiplex PCR reads in MiXCR, keeping a single row per CDR3 protein. The repertoire holds 77,000 or so distinct CDR3 sequences, with over 70% as singletons. Sequences were obtained from lung tumor tissue. The receptors here all came from a woman in her forties or fifties with non-small cell lung cancer.

Concerning this clonotype: At one end the junction does not follow the germline gene, possibly because of a read error. This chain links TRBV12-3 or TRBV12-4 with TRBJ2-5, with a tentative D call TRBD1 (5 bases). The CDR3 contains 16 residues. CDR3 loop: CACSSSRQGTQDTQYF. In nucleotides, the CDR3 is TGTGCCTGCAGTTCCTCTCGTCAGGGCACCCAAGATACCCAGTACTTC.

A few counts support this clonotype. A read error may explain this, as a much larger clone is one base away. The V and J genes are TRBV14 and TRBJ2-3; 8 nucleotides match TRBD2. CDR1 SGHDN and CDR2 FVKESK come from the germline V gene. This CDR3 spans 17 amino acids. CDR3 region: CASNQQRSGRRTDTQYF. The CDR3 region has the DNA TGTGCCAGCAACCAACAGAGAAGCGGGAGACGAACAGATACGCAGTATTTT.

In its sample, this clonotype was seen once. The CDR3 spells CASSTDNGTDTQYF. In nucleotides, the CDR3 is TGTGCCAGCAGCACGGACAATGGAACAGATACGCAGTATTTT. The J gene is TRBJ2-3, the V gene TRBV6-2 or TRBV6-3; the D gene is possibly TRBD1 (5 bases). The CDR3 is 14 residues long. Germline values: CDR1 MNHEY, CDR2 SVGEGT. V gave up 6 bases and J gave up 3 bases, with 13 bases separating them.

A note on this clonotype: A read error may explain this, as a much larger clone is one base away. The J gene is TRBJ2-7, the V gene TRBV20-1; D possibly matches TRBD1 or TRBD2 (5 bases each). Trimming shortened V by 7 bases and J by 5 bases, and 18 bases separated the two germline ends. In germline, CDR1 is DFQATT, CDR2 SNEGSKA (reference sequence). CDR3 length: 13 residues. CDR3 residues: CSVRGPGTHEQYF. Here the CDR3 DNA reads TGCAGTGTAAGGGGCCCCGGGACCCACGAGCAGTACTTC.

This clonotype was counted a few times. One end of the junction is discordant with germline, which a read error may explain. The chain carries TRBV6-1 and TRBJ2-2; 8 bases are a match to TRBD2. The germline V gene encodes CDR1 MNHNS and CDR2 SASEGT. The CDR3 totals 16 residues. CDR3 DNA: TGTGCCAGCAGTGAAGATCCCGGGAGGGTCACCGGGGAGCCGTTTTTC. Translating it yields CASSEDPGRVTGEPFF.

Remarks on this clonotype: One junction end does not reproduce the germline sequence, and a read error may be involved. This chain uses TRBV6-5 with TRBJ2-5; 7 bases align to TRBD2. Per the germline V gene, CDR1 is MNHEY and CDR2 is SVGAGI. The CDR3 has 14 residues. The CDR3 DNA reads as TGTGCCACCAGCCGTGAGCGGGGTCAAGAGATCCAGTATTTC. Its translation: CATSRERGQEIQYF.

About this clonotype itself: In this CDR3 the conserved last residue, phenylalanine or tryptophan, is missing, so a read error is likely. V usage is TRBV4-2 and J usage is TRBJ2-5; unclear D gene. Trimming stripped 0 bases from V and 10 bases from J, with 24 bases between. CDR3 length equals 17 residues. Germline V lookup: CDR1 LGHNA, CDR2 YNFKEQ. The DNA of the CDR3 is TGTGCCAGCAGCCAAGATTTGGGTGTGGGCCCTCGTGGGATCCAGTACTCC. It codes for CASSQDLGVGPRGIQYS.

The sample holds one count of this clonotype. A junction boundary mismatches the germline segment, possibly from a read error. The rearrangement joins TRBV6-1 to TRBJ2-7, with D unresolved. The CDR3 consists of 11 residues. CDR1 MNHNS and CDR2 SASEGT come from the germline V gene. The chain's CDR3 is CASNGNYEQYF. The CDR3 region has the DNA TGTGCCAGCAATGGGAACTACGAACAGTACTTC.

This clonotype has only one observation. Germline is not matched at one junction end, which may reflect a read error. The chain recombines TRBV11-2 with TRBJ2-1; D not resolved. This CDR3 spans 13 amino acids. The germline gives CDR1 SGHAT, CDR2 FQNNGV. The CDR3, as DNA: TGTGCCAGCAGCTTAGAGGCAGGCTGTGAGCAGTCCTTC. It is translated as CASSLEAGCEQSF.

This chain connects TRBV6-6 to TRBJ1-5; D call uncertain. The CDR3 length is 15 residues. Deletions cut 2 bases from V and 4 bases from J, with 12 bases between. Germline V gene lookup returns CDR1 MNHNY and CDR2 SVGAGI (reference sequence). The CDR3 sequence: CASSYRAVINQPQHF. The CDR3 region has the DNA TGTGCCAGCAGTTACAGGGCGGTTATTAATCAGCCCCAGCATTTT.

This clonotype was found once. One end of the junction does not line up with germline, which may come from a read error. The chain combines TRBV5-8 with TRBJ1-6, with D unclear. This CDR3 contains 12 residues. CDR1 and CDR2 from the germline V gene are SGHTS and YDEGEE. The DNA of the CDR3 is TGTGCCAATACTGGAAATAATTCACTCCTCCACTTT. It is translated as CANTGNNSLLHF. Supplemented by reference TRBV5-8 and TRBJ1-6, the full variable domain reads EAGVTQSPTHLIKTRGQQATLRCSPISGHTSVYWYQQALGLGLQFLLWYDEGEERNRGNFPPRFSGRQFPNYSSELNVNALELEDSALYLCANTGNNSLLHFGNGTRLTVT.

Only one count was recorded for this clonotype. The chain is built from TRBV6-5 and TRBJ2-1, with D possibly being TRBD1 (5 bases). The CDR3 spans 13 residues. V was shortened by 8 bases and J by 8 bases, with 16 bases between the two germline ends. Per germline, CDR1 MNHEY and CDR2 SVGAGI. The CDR3 protein is CASAYNRGHEQFF. In DNA form, the CDR3 reads TGTGCCAGCGCTTACAATAGGGGCCATGAGCAGTTCTTC.

As for this clonotype: It is likely a read error, because the conserved phenylalanine at the end of the CDR3 is missing. The chain employs TRBV6-1 and TRBJ1-5; D not resolved. Germline CDR1 is MNHNS and CDR2 is SASEGT. This CDR3 has 13 residues. The CDR3 here is CVSSEGTDQPQHS. The DNA of the CDR3 is TGTGTCAGCAGTGAGGGAACGGATCAGCCCCAGCATTCT.

V usage is TRBV29-1 and J usage is TRBJ2-7, with D uncertain. The CDR3 covers 12 residues. V was pared by 3 bases and J by 13 bases, with 19 bases between. CDR1 and CDR2 (germline): SQVTM, ANQGSEA. This CDR3 is CSVDSSLGDQYF. Written as DNA, the CDR3 is TGCAGCGTTGATTCCAGCCTGGGCGATCAATACTTC.

Concerning this clonotype: Compared with germline, one end of the junction differs, possibly owing to a read error. This chain links TRBV10-3 with TRBJ2-7, with D perhaps matching TRBD2 (5 bases). Germline V gene lookup returns CDR1 ENHRY and CDR2 SYGVKD. The CDR3 extends over 12 amino acids. Here the CDR3 reads CAIRRNIGEQYF. The CDR3 DNA follows: TGCGCCATCAGGAGGAATATCGGCGAGCAGTACTTC.

The rearrangement uses TRBV11-2 and TRBJ2-7, with TRBD2 matching 8 bases. With V trimmed by 0 bases and J by 6 bases, 10 bases remained unmatched. Germline CDR1 reads SGHAT; CDR2 reads FQNNGV. This CDR3 has 16 amino acids. This CDR3 reads CASSLDSSGRLIEQYF. The CDR3 DNA reads TGTGCCAGCAGCTTAGACTCCAGCGGGAGACTTATCGAGCAGTACTTC.

A word on this clonotype: Likely a read error: the CDR3 ends without its conserved phenylalanine or tryptophan. The chain has TRBV28 and TRBJ2-5; D is unresolved. The CDR3 has 12 residues. Germline CDR1 reads MDHEN; CDR2 reads SYDVKM. The ends were cut back, 4 bases at V and 4 bases at J, with 7 bases in the middle. The CDR3, as DNA: TGTGCCAGCAGTTCGATACTAGAGACCCAGTACATC. Translated: CASSSILETQYI.

Only one count was recorded for this clonotype. No DNA is shown, since the ends of the CDR3 on it are uncertain; the CDR3 is the one TCRdb lists. The gene calls are TRBV11-3 and TRBJ1-2. Germline lookup yields CDR1 SGHNT and CDR2 YENEEA. The CDR3 length equals 12 residues, ends included. The CDR3 region is CATKSGCYGCNF.